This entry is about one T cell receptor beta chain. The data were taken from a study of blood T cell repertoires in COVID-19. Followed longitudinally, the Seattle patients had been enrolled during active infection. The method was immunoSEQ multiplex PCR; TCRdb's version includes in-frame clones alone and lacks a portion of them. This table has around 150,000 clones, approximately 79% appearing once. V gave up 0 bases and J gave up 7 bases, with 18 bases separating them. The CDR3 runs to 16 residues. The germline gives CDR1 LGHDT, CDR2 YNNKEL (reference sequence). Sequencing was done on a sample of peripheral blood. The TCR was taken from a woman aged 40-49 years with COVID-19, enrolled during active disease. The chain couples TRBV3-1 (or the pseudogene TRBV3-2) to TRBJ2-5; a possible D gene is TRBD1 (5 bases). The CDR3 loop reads CASSQDLLGDLGTQYF. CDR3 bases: TGTGCCAGCAGCCAAGATCTGCTAGGGGATTTGGGGACCCAGTACTTC.